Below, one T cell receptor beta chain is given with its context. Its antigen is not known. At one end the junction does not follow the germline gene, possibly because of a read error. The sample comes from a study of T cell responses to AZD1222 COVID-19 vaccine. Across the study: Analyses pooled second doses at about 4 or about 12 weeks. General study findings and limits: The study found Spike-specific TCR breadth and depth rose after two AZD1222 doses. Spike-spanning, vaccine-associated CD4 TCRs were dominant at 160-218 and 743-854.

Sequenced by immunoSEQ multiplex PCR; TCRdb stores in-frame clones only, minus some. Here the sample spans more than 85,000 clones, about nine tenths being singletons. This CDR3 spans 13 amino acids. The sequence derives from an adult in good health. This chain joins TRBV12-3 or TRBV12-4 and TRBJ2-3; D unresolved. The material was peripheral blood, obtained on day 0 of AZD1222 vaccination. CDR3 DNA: TGTGCCACCAGTGTGGAATTCACAGATACGCAGTATTTT. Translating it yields CATSVEFTDTQYF.